The 17 T cell receptor beta chains listed next were all sequenced from one sample in a study of CD8 T cells in ankylosing spondylitis. One entry per CDR3 protein, called by TCRdb with MiXCR from the 5' RACE reads. The repertoire holds approximately 290,000 distinct CDR3 sequences, with more than 20% as singletons. The sample comprised blood, either unsorted or a sorted T cell fraction (not recorded which). The receptors originated from a female donor with ankylosing spondylitis or in good health (not recorded which).

This clonotype was counted at least ten times. The chain has TRBV24-1 and TRBJ2-1; D possibly uses TRBD1 or TRBD2 (5 bases each). Germline values: CDR1 KGHDR, CDR2 SFDVKD. The CDR3 runs 16 residues. Trimming removed 2 bases at V and 9 bases at J, with 19 bases between. The CDR3 DNA follows: TGTGCCACCAGTGATTCAGGGAGTGTGGGCCTCCGTGAGCAGTTCTTC. It is translated as CATSDSGSVGLREQFF.

This clonotype has just a few counts. This chain uses TRBV20-1 with TRBJ2-5, with D possibly matching TRBD1 (5 bases). This CDR3 spans 13 amino acids. Trimming cost V 3 bases and J 7 bases, with 15 bases left between them. Germline V lookup: CDR1 DFQATT, CDR2 SNEGSKA (reference sequence). In DNA, the CDR3 is TGCAGTGCTAGTGGCAGGGAAATCGGGACCCAGTACTTC. Encoded protein: CSASGREIGTQYF.

This clonotype was recorded at least ten times. The J gene is TRBJ2-1, the V gene TRBV5-8; 8 nucleotides agree with TRBD2. Germline lookup yields CDR1 SGHTS and CDR2 YDEGEE. J gave up 1 base and V 0 bases, and 6 bases lay outside the gene matches. This CDR3 contains 17 residues. In DNA, the CDR3 is TGTGCCAGCAGCTTGGAGCTAGCGGGCAGTTCCTACAATGAGCAGTTCTTC. As protein: CASSLELAGSSYNEQFF. Full variable domain (rest looked up from reference TRBV5-8 and TRBJ2-1): EAGVTQSPTHLIKTRGQQATLRCSPISGHTSVYWYQQALGLGLQFLLWYDEGEERNRGNFPPRFSGRQFPNYSSELNVNALELEDSALYLCASSLELAGSSYNEQFFGPGTRLTVL.

This clonotype was detected a few times. The V call is TRBV20-1, the J call TRBJ1-2; D remains ambiguous. The CDR3 is made up of 11 amino acids. The V gene's germline CDR1 is DFQATT and CDR2 SNEGSKA (reference sequence). Trimming removed 3 bases at V and 10 bases at J, with 12 bases between. As DNA, the CDR3 is TGCAGTGCTAGCTTTGCTTCGGTCTACACCTTC. This translates into CSASFASVYTF.

The V gene is TRBV20-1, the J gene TRBJ1-1, with 9 bases matching TRBD1. The CDR3 contains 15 residues. The germline V gene encodes CDR1 DFQATT and CDR2 SNEGSKA (reference sequence). V was clipped by 4 bases and J by 1 base; unmatched bases: 7. CDR3 amino acids: CSAKNSQGANTEAFF. DNA for the CDR3: TGCAGTGCTAAGAATTCACAGGGGGCGAACACTGAAGCTTTCTTT.

Only a few counts were recorded for this clonotype. This chain connects TRBV12-3 or TRBV12-4 to TRBJ2-1, with D possibly TRBD2 on 6 matching bases. This CDR3 has 13 amino acids. V was shortened by 5 bases and J by 9 bases, with 14 bases between the two germline ends. The CDR3 region has the DNA TGTGCCAGCAGTCTCCGGGCAGCGGGTGAGCAGTTCTTC. Translating gives CASSLRAAGEQFF.

The chain is built from TRBV6-1 and TRBJ2-7; TRBD2 is a possible D gene (5 bases). V gave up 6 bases and J gave up 0 bases, with 15 bases separating them. CDR3 length: 15 amino acids. Germline lookup yields CDR1 MNHNS and CDR2 SASEGT. The DNA of the CDR3 is TGTGCCAGCAGAGTTCCAGGACTCCGCTCCTACGAGCAGTACTTC. Its translation is CASRVPGLRSYEQYF.

This clonotype was detected ten times or more. J is TRBJ1-1 and V is TRBV29-1; D ambiguous. The CDR3 is 14 amino acids. Germline V lookup: CDR1 SQVTM, CDR2 ANQGSEA. V lost 6 bases to trimming and J lost 1 base, with 15 bases between them. CDR3 in DNA: TGCAGCGTCCCCAAGGAGCCAGGGAACACTGAAGCTTTCTTT. This translates into CSVPKEPGNTEAFF.

CDR3 nucleotide sequence: TGCAGCGTTTGGGAGGACGGACGGTACGAGCAGTACTTC. Its protein is CSVWEDGRYEQYF. This chain joins TRBV29-1 and TRBJ2-7; D may be TRBD2 (6 bases). The germline V and J ends were trimmed by 5 bases and 4 bases, with 15 bases remaining between them. Germline values: CDR1 SQVTM, CDR2 ANQGSEA. This CDR3 spans 13 amino acids.

This clonotype has a handful of counts. The chain is built from TRBV7-6 and TRBJ2-2; no definite D call. Germline CDR1 SGHVS, CDR2 FNYEAQ. The CDR3 is 15 amino acids. With 2 bases removed from V and 3 bases from J, the gap between germline ends came to 10 bases. The CDR3 region is CASSLLVSDTGELFF. The CDR3 bases are TGTGCCAGCAGCTTACTGGTTTCGGACACCGGGGAGCTGTTTTTT.

This clonotype has more than one count but fewer than ten. The chain uses TRBV5-1 and TRBJ2-3, with 10 bases lining up with TRBD2. This CDR3 contains 16 residues. Germline CDR1 SGHRS, CDR2 YFSETQ. With 4 bases clipped from V and 1 base from J, the junction kept 6 bases outside the gene matches. In nucleotides, the CDR3 is TGCGCCAGCAGCCCGAGCGGGACTAGCGGCACAGATACGCAGTATTTT. It encodes CASSPSGTSGTDTQYF.

V usage is TRBV3-1 and J usage is TRBJ2-1; D call uncertain. V dropped 1 base and J dropped 0 bases, with 4 bases sitting between them. Germline lookup yields CDR1 LGHDT and CDR2 YNNKEL (reference sequence). The CDR3 totals 14 residues. CDR3 protein: CASSQGNSYNEQFF. DNA for the CDR3: TGTGCCAGCAGCCAAGGTAACTCCTACAATGAGCAGTTCTTC.

This clonotype was picked up many times. This rearrangement joins TRBV12-3 or TRBV12-4 to TRBJ1-1, with TRBD1 matching over 7 bases. The CDR3 extends over 13 amino acids. The V gene end was trimmed by 5 bases and the J gene end by 5 bases; junction bases not matched to a gene: 5. CDR3 amino acids: CASSPDRETEAFF. DNA of the CDR3: TGTGCCAGCAGTCCCGACAGGGAAACTGAAGCTTTCTTT.

The rearrangement joins TRBV12-3 or TRBV12-4 to TRBJ2-7; D is perhaps TRBD2 (6 bases). Trimming stripped 6 bases from V and 4 bases from J, with 22 bases between. This CDR3 has 16 residues. This chain's CDR3 is CASSPRSKTSHYEQYF. The CDR3 coding sequence is TGTGCCAGCAGCCCCCGCTCGAAGACTAGTCATTACGAGCAGTACTTC.

This clonotype was recorded only once. A much larger clonotype is one base distant, so this may be a read error. The chain carries TRBV11-2 and TRBJ2-1, with 10 bases aligning to TRBD2. This CDR3 spans 18 amino acids. V dropped 3 bases and J dropped 0; count of bases not matched to a gene: 8. Germline V CDR1 and CDR2: SGHAT, FQNNGV. CDR3 in DNA: TGTGCCAGCAGCTTTGGGACTAGCGAGAGGGCCTCCTACAATGAGCAGTTCTTC. Amino acids: CASSFGTSERASYNEQFF.

The chain couples TRBV11-2 to TRBJ2-7; a weak D match, TRBD2 (5 bases). This CDR3 has 15 residues. V was clipped by 0 bases and J by 3 bases, with 12 bases between them. Germline V CDR1 and CDR2: SGHAT, FQNNGV. In DNA, the CDR3 is TGTGCCAGCAGCTTAGATCCGACTACCTACTACGAGCAGTACTTC. It translates to CASSLDPTTYYEQYF.

V usage is TRBV5-1 and J usage is TRBJ2-1, with D unclear. Germline V gene data show CDR1 as SGHRS and CDR2 as YFSETQ. The CDR3 is 17 residues long. V shed 0 bases and J shed 0 bases, with 13 bases lying between them. CDR3 nucleotide sequence: TGCGCCAGCAGCTTGGATTACTTCCTGAGCTCCTACAATGAGCAGTTCTTC. Protein product: CASSLDYFLSSYNEQFF. The whole variable domain, remainder taken from reference TRBV5-1 and TRBJ2-1, is KAGVTQTPRYLIKTRGQQVTLSCSPISGHRSVSWYQQTPGQGLQFLFEYFSETQRNKGNFPGRFSGRQFSNSRSEMNVSTLELGDSALYLCASSLDYFLSSYNEQFFGPGTRLTVL.